Shown below are 25 T cell receptor beta chains from a single sample sequenced in a study of T cell responses to AZD1222 COVID-19 vaccine. The method was immunoSEQ multiplex PCR; TCRdb's version includes in-frame clones alone and lacks a portion of them. The sample lists more than 85,000 clones; roughly 80% were seen once. Sample: peripheral blood, taken on day 0 of AZD1222 vaccination. The receptor source for this set is an adult in good health.

J is TRBJ2-5 and V is TRBV10-3; 12 bases align to TRBD1. The CDR3 has 18 amino acids. Trimming removed 5 bases from V and 1 base from J; junction bases left unmatched: 11. Germline-derived CDR1 and CDR2 are ENHRY and SYGVKD. In DNA form, the CDR3 reads TGTGCCATCAGTCGGATTGCGGGGACAGGGGGCGCCCAAGAGACCCAGTACTTC. Its translation is CAISRIAGTGGAQETQYF.

The count of this clone is one. The chain links TRBV5-4 to TRBJ1-1, with D tentatively TRBD1 (6 bases). Germline-derived CDR1 and CDR2 are SGHNT and YYREEE (reference sequence). With 2 bases removed from V and 4 bases from J, the gap between germline ends came to 15 bases. The CDR3 covers 15 residues. The CDR3 spells CASSFPDKGGTEAFF. In DNA, the CDR3 is TGTGCCAGCAGCTTCCCAGACAAAGGGGGCACTGAAGCTTTCTTT.

The table lists this clone with a few counts. This rearrangement joins TRBV5-1 to TRBJ1-1; perhaps TRBD1 as D (6 bases). V shed 3 bases and J shed 1 base, with 10 bases lying between them. This CDR3 has 14 residues. Germline lookup yields CDR1 SGHRS and CDR2 YFSETQ. This CDR3 reads CASSSGQSNTEAFF. The DNA of the CDR3 is TGCGCCAGCAGCTCGGGACAATCGAACACTGAAGCTTTCTTT.

The CDR3 coding sequence is TGTGCCAGCAGCACACAGGGGGATGTTTCACCCCTCCACTTT. Translating gives CASSTQGDVSPLHF. The chain has TRBV9 and TRBJ1-6; TRBD1 matches 8 bases. Trimming took 4 bases from V and 9 from J; bases not matched to a gene: 6. This CDR3 is built from 14 residues. From germline, CDR1 is SGDLS and CDR2 YYNGEE. Looking up the rest from reference TRBV9 and TRBJ1-6 gives the full variable domain: DSGVTQTPKHLITATGQRVTLRCSPRSGDLSVYWYQQSLDQGLQFLIQYYNGEERAKGNILERFSAQQFPDLHSELNLSSLELGDSALYFCASSTQGDVSPLHFGNGTRLTVT.

V gene TRBV27 combines with J gene TRBJ2-1, with 10 bases fitting TRBD2. There are 17 residues in the CDR3. V dropped 3 bases and J dropped 2; count of bases not matched to a gene: 7. Looked up from germline, CDR1 is MNHEY and CDR2 is SMNVEV (reference sequence). The chain's CDR3 is CASSFSLAGAPYNEQFF. CDR3 DNA sequence: TGTGCCAGCAGTTTTTCCCTAGCGGGAGCTCCCTACAATGAGCAGTTCTTC.

This clone was observed a single time. The J gene is TRBJ2-7, the V gene TRBV6-6; weak D call: TRBD2 (6 bases). The germline V gene encodes CDR1 MNHNY and CDR2 SVGAGI (reference sequence). This CDR3 has 13 residues. Trimming removed 7 bases at V and 3 bases at J, with 13 bases between. This chain's CDR3 is CASMRRGLYEQYF. Written as DNA, the CDR3 is TGTGCCAGCATGCGGAGGGGCCTCTACGAGCAGTACTTC.

This chain links TRBV7-9 with TRBJ1-1; D call uncertain. The CDR3 is made up of 13 amino acids. Trimming pared 4 bases from V and 4 bases from J, leaving 10 bases between. Germline-derived CDR1 and CDR2 are SEHNR and FQNEAQ (reference sequence). The DNA of the CDR3 is TGTGCCAGCAGCTCCCTTATGGGCACTGAAGCTTTCTTT. Translating gives CASSSLMGTEAFF.

The rearrangement uses TRBV27 and TRBJ2-1, with 9 bases aligning to TRBD1. V gave up 5 bases and J gave up 8 bases; unmatched junction bases: 10. This CDR3 has 15 residues. CDR1 MNHEY and CDR2 SMNVEV come from the germline V gene (reference sequence). CDR3 residues: CASSVQGAHVDEQFF. In DNA, the CDR3 is TGTGCCAGCAGTGTACAGGGGGCTCATGTGGATGAGCAGTTCTTC.

The chain combines TRBV11-2 with TRBJ1-1; TRBD1 aligns across 10 bases. The germline CDR1 and CDR2 sequences are SGHAT and FQNNGV. The CDR3 length is 13 residues. The J segment lost 6 bases and the V segment lost 10 bases, leaving 8 bases of the junction unmatched. DNA for the CDR3: TGTGCCACCCGCCGGGACAGGGGTGCTGAAGCTTTCTTT. Its translation: CATRRDRGAEAFF.

This chain links TRBV11-2 with TRBJ1-1; TRBD1 matches 7 bases. The CDR3 length is 15 residues. Unmatched junction bases numbered 10, after V lost 5 bases and J lost 4 bases. Germline V lookup: CDR1 SGHAT, CDR2 FQNNGV. The CDR3 is CASSRNTGVGTEAFF. CDR3 coding DNA: TGTGCCAGCAGCCGTAACACAGGGGTGGGCACTGAAGCTTTCTTT.

The chain recombines TRBV28 with TRBJ2-1; D unresolved. Trimming took 7 bases from V and 1 from J, leaving 14 bases between them. The germline gives CDR1 MDHEN, CDR2 SYDVKM. The CDR3 sequence is 15 residues long. DNA of the CDR3: TGTGCCAGCAATCATTTATCAGGTTCCTACAATGAGCAGTTCTTC. It codes for CASNHLSGSYNEQFF.

V and J are TRBV13 and TRBJ2-4; D not resolved. Trimming shortened V by 5 bases and J by 0 bases, and 17 bases separated the two germline ends. The CDR3 runs 17 residues. CDR1 is PRHDT, CDR2 FYEKMQ, per germline (reference sequence). The CDR3 loop reads CASSNGESQLAKNIQYF. CDR3 coding DNA: TGTGCCAGCAGCAACGGCGAGAGCCAGCTAGCCAAAAACATTCAGTACTTC.

The chain joins TRBV12-5 to TRBJ2-7; D is unclear. The CDR3 consists of 14 residues. Germline CDR1 reads LGHNT; CDR2 reads FRNRAP. The ends were cut back, 0 bases at V and 5 bases at J, with 11 bases in the middle. The CDR3 reads CASGLVFPGDEQYV. The CDR3 nucleotides are TGTGCTAGTGGTTTGGTATTTCCCGGCGACGAGCAGTACGTC.

The chain is built from TRBV6-5 and TRBJ2-2; 12 bases map to TRBD1. The CDR3 length is 15 residues. J lost 7 bases, V lost 6 bases, and 6 bases had no gene match. CDR1 MNHEY and CDR2 SVGAGI come from the germline V gene. The CDR3 loop is CASRRDRGLVGELFF. The CDR3 bases are TGTGCCAGCAGGAGGGACAGGGGGCTTGTCGGGGAGCTGTTTTTT.

The chain joins TRBV19 to TRBJ2-7; 9 nucleotides agree with TRBD2. The CDR3 length is 13 residues. V lost 3 bases to trimming and J lost 6 bases; unmatched junction nucleotides: 3. Germline V gives CDR1 LNHDA, CDR2 SQIVND (reference sequence). The CDR3 loop reads CASSIAGGGEQYF. The DNA for the CDR3 is TGTGCCAGTAGTATTGCGGGAGGGGGCGAGCAGTACTTC.

This CDR3 reads CASSDTEAFF. The CDR3 coding sequence is TGTGCCAGCAGTGATACGGAAGCTTTCTTT. The rearrangement uses TRBV2 and TRBJ1-1; no definite D call. This CDR3 comprises 10 residues. V was trimmed by 3 bases and J by 8 bases, leaving 4 bases between them. The germline V gene encodes CDR1 SNHLY and CDR2 FYNNEI.

This clone has just a few counts. The chain links TRBV7-8 to TRBJ2-1, with 8 bases fitting TRBD2. The length of the CDR3 is 14 residues. The junction had 4 bases not matched to a gene; V was cut back by 1 base and J by 8 bases. Germline loops: CDR1 SGHVS, CDR2 FQNEAQ. CDR3 nucleotides: TGTGCCAGCAGCTTAGGTGGGACTAGTGATGAGCAGTTCTTC. Translating gives CASSLGGTSDEQFF.

This chain links TRBV7-2 with TRBJ2-3, with TRBD2 matching 8 bases. The V gene's germline CDR1 is SGHTA and CDR2 FQGNSA. J gave up 11 bases and V 5 bases, and 9 bases lay outside the gene matches. The CDR3 consists of 13 residues. The CDR3: CASSPTPLAGQYF. CDR3 bases: TGTGCCAGCAGCCCAACCCCGCTAGCGGGGCAGTATTTT.

The V and J genes are TRBV15 and TRBJ2-7, with 10 bases that match TRBD1. The CDR3 has 15 amino acids. V gave up 1 base and J gave up 4 bases; unmatched junction bases: 4. The germline V gene encodes CDR1 LNHNV and CDR2 YYDKDF (reference sequence). CDR3 loop: CATSRGGTGEYEQYF. The CDR3 DNA reads as TGTGCCACCAGCAGAGGGGGGACAGGGGAATACGAGCAGTACTTC. The variable domain in full, completed from reference TRBV15 and TRBJ2-7, reads DAMVIQNPRYQVTQFGKPVTLSCSQTLNHNVMYWYQQKSSQAPKLLFHYYDKDFNNEADTPDNFQSRRPNTSFCFLDIRSPGLGDTAMYLCATSRGGTGEYEQYFGPGTRLTVT.

As for this clone: At the DNA level, this CDR3 is encoded by other sequences in the same sample as well. The DNA of the CDR3 is TGTGCCAGTAGTCCGACAGGGATCTATGGCTACACCTTC. It encodes CASSPTGIYGYTF. This chain joins TRBV19 and TRBJ1-2, with TRBD1 identical over 7 bases. J lost 4 bases, V lost 5 bases, and 4 bases had no gene match. The CDR3 extends over 13 amino acids. The germline CDR1 and CDR2 sequences are LNHDA and SQIVND (reference sequence).

The chain is built from TRBV5-1 and TRBJ2-1; 11 bases are shared with TRBD2. After removal of 7 bases from V and 4 bases from J, the junction contained 7 bases not matched to a gene. Germline V gene sequence: CDR1 SGHRS, CDR2 YFSETQ. The CDR3 consists of 15 residues. As DNA, the CDR3 is TGCGCCAGCCGTGCGACTAGCGGGATTTACAATGAGCAGTTCTTC. Translation: CASRATSGIYNEQFF.

The CDR3 region is CATTTSGNQPQHF. CDR3 nucleotides: TGTGCCACCACCACGAGCGGGAATCAGCCCCAGCATTTT. The V gene is TRBV15, the J gene TRBJ1-5; D not resolved. Germline lookup yields CDR1 LNHNV and CDR2 YYDKDF (reference sequence). The CDR3 is 13 residues long. V lost 7 bases to trimming and J lost 4 bases, with 11 bases between them.

This clone was found once. The genes are TRBV29-1 and TRBJ2-3; 10 nucleotides align to TRBD2. The CDR3 is made up of 21 amino acids. Per the germline V gene, CDR1 is SQVTM and CDR2 is ANQGSEA. V shed 2 bases, J shed 6 bases, and the junction held 26 bases outside the gene matches. This chain's CDR3 is CSVERGQRIGTGTSVLDTQYF. CDR3 sequence (DNA): TGCAGCGTTGAAAGGGGGCAGAGGATTGGAACCGGGACTAGCGTCTTGGATACGCAGTATTTT.

The V gene is TRBV6-5, the J gene TRBJ2-5, with no clear D. V was cut by 6 bases and J by 7 bases, with 9 bases left in between. The germline V gene has CDR1 MNHEY and CDR2 SVGAGI. The CDR3 covers 11 residues. CDR3 bases: TGTGCCAGCAGGGTTGACCCGACCCAGTACTTC. As protein: CASRVDPTQYF.

This chain connects TRBV4-3 to TRBJ1-5, with a weak D call TRBD1 (5 bases). There are 16 residues in the CDR3. Trimming left V 0 bases short and J 6 bases short, with 15 bases between. Germline V gene sequence: CDR1 LGHNA, CDR2 YSLEER. CDR3: CASSQELGQGSQPQHF. Here the CDR3 DNA reads TGCGCCAGCAGCCAAGAGTTGGGGCAGGGCAGTCAGCCCCAGCATTTT.